Reported below is one T cell receptor beta chain. What it binds is unknown. CDR1 and CDR2 from the germline V gene are MDHEN and SYDVKM. This CDR3 is 15 amino acids long. The ends were cut back, 5 bases at V and 5 bases at J, with 17 bases in the middle. This PCR relied on a set of 60 Vbeta primers and 13 Jbeta primers. Assay used: immunoSEQ multiplex PCR; TCRdb lists only in-frame clones, some missing. The profile shows some 85,000 clones, approximately 80% of them singletons. The data were taken from a study of cytomegalovirus exposure and HLA in healthy donors. Whole-study results and caveats: Across donors, sequencing depth was assumed by presence/absence analyses to be roughly uniform.

V gene TRBV28 combines with J gene TRBJ2-3, with a weak D call TRBD2 (6 bases). Input material: PBMCs. The sequence came from a man between 40 and 49 years old in good health and CMV-seronegative. The CDR3 region has the DNA TGTGCCAGCAGTGGCGGGAAGGGGCGAAGAGATACGCAGTATTTT. Translating it yields CASSGGKGRRDTQYF.